This TCR beta chain appears in the sequencing data of a study of blood T cell repertoires in COVID-19 (dated by TCRdb to 2019 to 2021). A note on the overall study: The collaborator samples originated in the United States, Italy and Spain and spanned the acute and convalescent phases of COVID-19. The prospective study material was composed of cDNA or gDNA derived from T cells, B-cell-depleted T cells, or PBMCs. Deeply sampled blood TCRbeta repertoires from subjects exposed to, actively infected with, or recovered from COVID-19 were included in the dataset. A freely available public database, intended as a resource for researchers studying the immune response to SARS-CoV-2, is where the repertoires were released. Samples came from the ongoing ImmuneRACE study (first 160 participants) plus 1,254 subjects from 6 global collaborators. A de-identified subject ID, COVID-19 status, age in years and sex were almost always included in the sample metadata. Where available, HLA class I and class II types were taken from metadata supplied by the sample provider and were not determined by assay-based typing. The full study reports these points: The quantity of clinical and demographic metadata differed by source and by participant and was supplied without curation.

Based on the germline V gene, the CDR1 and CDR2 sequences are SGHTA and FQGNSA. V ends up 4 bases short and J 11 bases short, with an unmatched junction base count of 12. The CDR3 has 15 amino acids, counting the end cysteine and phenylalanine. Of all the DNA, just the CDR3 is kept, 45 bases in frame from base 1. A second Seattle source provided samples from volunteer blood donors who had recovered from COVID-19. Each collaborating institution followed its own protocols to collect whole blood in K2EDTA tubes. Collaborator samples were shipped for TCRbeta analysis as frozen whole blood, isolated PBMCs, or DNA extracted from either sample type. A note on this clone: Its antigen target is currently unknown. No base quality values were provided; no much bigger clone lies one nucleotide off.

TCRbeta CDR3 regions were amplified from genomic DNA by means of the immunoSEQ Assay, a bias-controlled multiplex PCR. In the source study's methods: The number of nucleated cells in each sample was estimated from the amplification of reference gene primers within the assay. Sequence reads were collapsed and filtered to measure the absolute abundance of every unique TCRbeta CDR3 rearrangement. Productive Simpson clonality was computed per sample as the square root of Simpson's diversity index over productive rearrangements. TCRdb carries this immuneACCESS record with in-frame sequences only. Its versions omit some clonotypes, under half of them owing to an unresolved V gene in the studies checked, with the rest unexplained. D and trimming come from the DNA, and the V and J calls and clone size come from that table. The sample profile shows more than 300,000 clones; around 92% of them were found once. The ten biggest clones cover under 8% of the sample.

This chain joins TRBV7-2 to TRBJ2-1; 9 junctional bases match TRBD1. The specimen sequenced was peripheral blood. The receptor was derived from a man between 18 and 35 years old who had recovered from COVID-19. The base sequence is TGTGCCAGCAGCTCCTCCTCACAGGGGGCTCGGAAGCAGTTCTTC. This sequence encodes CASSSSSQGARKQFF.